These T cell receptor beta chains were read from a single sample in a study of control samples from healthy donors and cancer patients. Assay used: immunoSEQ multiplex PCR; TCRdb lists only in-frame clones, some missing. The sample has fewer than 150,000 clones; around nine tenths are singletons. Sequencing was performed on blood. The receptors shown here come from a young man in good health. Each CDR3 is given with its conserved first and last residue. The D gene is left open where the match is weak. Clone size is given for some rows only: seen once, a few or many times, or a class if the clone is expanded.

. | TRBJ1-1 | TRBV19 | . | TGTGCCAGTAGTGCAACCGGGACGCGGGGGACTGAAGCTTTCTTT | CASSATGTRGTEAFF
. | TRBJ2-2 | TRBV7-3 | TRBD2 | TGTGCCAGCAGCCCAGGACTAGTAAGGACCGGGGAGCTGTTTTTT | CASSPGLVRTGELFF
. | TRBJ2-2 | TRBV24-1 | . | TGTGCCACCTCGTGGGGGGAGGTGAGCGGGGAGCTGTTTTTT | CATSWGEVSGELFF
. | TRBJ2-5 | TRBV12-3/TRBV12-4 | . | TGTGCCAGCATGGTAAACCAAGAGACCCAGTACTTC | CASMVNQETQYF
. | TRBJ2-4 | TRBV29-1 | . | TGCAGCGCCGCAGGGTACGACATTCAGTACTTC | CSAAGYDIQYF
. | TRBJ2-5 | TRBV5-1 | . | TGCGCCAGCAGCCCGGGGCCGGAGGCGGAGACCCAGTACTTC | CASSPGPEAETQYF
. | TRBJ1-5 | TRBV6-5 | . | TGTGCCAGCAGGGAGGGTCTTTTATATCAGCCCCAGCATTTT | CASREGLLYQPQHF
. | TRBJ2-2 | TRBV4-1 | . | TGCGCCAGCAGTTTCGCGGGGCACACCGGGGAGCTGTTTTTT | CASSFAGHTGELFF
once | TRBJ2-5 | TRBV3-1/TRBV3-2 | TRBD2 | TGTGCCAGCAGCCAAGGGACTAGCGGGGGCTCACAAGAGACCCAGTACTTC | CASSQGTSGGSQETQYF
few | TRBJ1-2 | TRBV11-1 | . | TGTGCCAGCAGCTTAGACAAAAGTCTTGGCTACACCTTC | CASSLDKSLGYTF
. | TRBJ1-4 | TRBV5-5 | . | TGTGCCAGCACCCCGGGTAGGGTATCGACTAATGAAAAACTGTTTTTT | CASTPGRVSTNEKLFF
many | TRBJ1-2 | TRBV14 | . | TGTGCCAGCAGCCAAGATTTGCGGGCTGATGGCTACACCTTC | CASSQDLRADGYTF
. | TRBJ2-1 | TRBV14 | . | TGTGCCAGCAGCCAAGTAGGTGGGGCGCCCTACAATGAGCAGTTCTTC | CASSQVGGAPYNEQFF
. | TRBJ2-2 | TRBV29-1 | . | TGCAGCGCTGGGAGAGGCGGGGAGCTGTTTTTT | CSAGRGGELFF
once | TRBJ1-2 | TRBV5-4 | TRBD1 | TGTGCCAGCAGCTCGACAGGGGGATCCTATGGCTACACCTTC | CASSSTGGSYGYTF
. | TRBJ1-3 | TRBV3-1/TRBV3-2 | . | TGTGCCAGCAGCCAAGAAGGGGCGTTCTCTGGAAACACCATATATTTT | CASSQEGAFSGNTIYF
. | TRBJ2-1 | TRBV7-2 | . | TGTGCCAGCAGCTTAGGTCGGGGCTCCTACAATGAGCAGTTCTTC | CASSLGRGSYNEQFF
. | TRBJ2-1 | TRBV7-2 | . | TGTGCCAGCAGCCAGAGCTTGGACCCCATTGAGCAGTTCTTC | CASSQSLDPIEQFF
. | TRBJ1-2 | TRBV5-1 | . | TGCGCCAGCAGCTTGAGTTCGGGGGGGAACTATGGCTACACCTTC | CASSLSSGGNYGYTF
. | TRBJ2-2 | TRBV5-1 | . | TGCGCCAGCAGCTTGGACGCCGGGGAGCTGTTTTTT | CASSLDAGELFF
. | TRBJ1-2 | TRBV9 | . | TGTGCCAGCAGGGGCCCTCAAGGTTCTAACTATGGCTACACCTTC | CASRGPQGSNYGYTF
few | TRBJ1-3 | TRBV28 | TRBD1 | TGTGCCAGCAGCACAGGGGGGGACTCTGGAAACACCATATATTTT | CASSTGGDSGNTIYF
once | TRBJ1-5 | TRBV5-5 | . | TGTGCCAGCAGCTTGGAGGGGGGGCTTAGCAATCAGCCCCAGCATTTT | CASSLEGGLSNQPQHF
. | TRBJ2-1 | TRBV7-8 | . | TGTGCCAGCAGCCTGAGTACAACCCCTTACAATGAGCAGTTCTTC | CASSLSTTPYNEQFF
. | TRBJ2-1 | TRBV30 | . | TGTGCCTGGAGTGAAATCGGGGGAACCTACAATGAGCAGTTCTTC | CAWSEIGGTYNEQFF
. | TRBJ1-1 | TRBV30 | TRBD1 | TGTGCCTGGAGTGCGGGGACAGGGATCTCTGAAGCTTTCTTT | CAWSAGTGISEAFF
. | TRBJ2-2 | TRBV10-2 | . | TGCGCCAGCAAAATCGCGACCGGGGAGCTGTTTTTT | CASKIATGELFF
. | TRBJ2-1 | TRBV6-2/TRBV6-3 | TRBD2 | TGTGCCAGCAGCCACGGACTAGCGGGTTACAATGAGCAGTTCTTC | CASSHGLAGYNEQFF
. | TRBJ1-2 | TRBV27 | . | TGTGCCAGCAGTTTATCTCCAGCTTACTATGGCTACACCTTC | CASSLSPAYYGYTF
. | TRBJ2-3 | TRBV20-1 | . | TGCAGTGCTAGTTCGCCTAGCGAGCGGTCAGATACGCAGTATTTT | CSASSPSERSDTQYF
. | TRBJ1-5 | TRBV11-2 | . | TGTGCCAGCAGCTCGGGGTCTCAGCCCCAGCATTTT | CASSSGSQPQHF
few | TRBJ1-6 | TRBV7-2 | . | TGTGCCAGCAGCTTAGGGCTTAATTCACCCCTCCACTTT | CASSLGLNSPLHF
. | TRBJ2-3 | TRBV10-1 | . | TGCGCCAGCAGTGGGCCAAGTGTCACAGATACGCAGTATTTT | CASSGPSVTDTQYF
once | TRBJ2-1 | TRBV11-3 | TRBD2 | TGTGCCAGCAGCTTAGGCGGGAGAATCTACAATGAGCAGTTCTTC | CASSLGGRIYNEQFF
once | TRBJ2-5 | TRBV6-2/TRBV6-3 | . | TGTGCCAGCAGCCTCCACAGGGAGGGCGAGACCCAGTACTTC | CASSLHREGETQYF